The sample holds one count of the clone carrying this T cell receptor (beta chain). This entry comes from a study of blood T cell repertoires in COVID-19. About the research overall: Spain, Italy and the United States supplied samples that represented acute and convalescent COVID-19. In each case, the material was cDNA or gDNA derived from T cells, B-cell-depleted T cells, or PBMCs.

Trimming cost V 5 bases and J 8 bases; bases outside gene matches: 6. The CDR3 loop spans 13 amino acids. Followed over time, Seattle patients had been enrolled while infection was active. Original processing notes: Reference gene primer amplification gave nucleated cell count estimates. Generated by immunoSEQ multiplex PCR, the TCRdb table keeps only in-frame clones and is missing some. D and trimming were read from the DNA, whereas the V and J calls and clone size are those reported in that table. The sample has around 280,000 clones; over 85% are singletons. The chain couples TRBV12-3 or TRBV12-4 to TRBJ1-2, with TRBD1 matching 9 bases. The sample comprised peripheral blood. This sequence originates from a woman in her 30s with COVID-19, enrolled during active disease. The CDR3 spells CASSLQGAQGYTF. DNA for the CDR3: TGTGCCAGCAGTCTACAGGGGGCGCAGGGCTACACCTTC.